A selection of T cell receptor beta chains follows, all from one sample in a study of blood T cells in healthy people across ages. One entry per CDR3 protein results from TCRdb running MiXCR on the 5' RACE reads. The sample yields about 1.1 million distinct CDR3 sequences, 30% to 40% seen once. Sequencing was performed on blood. The receptors derive from a man aged 18-30 years in good health. CDR3s include the opening cysteine and the closing phenylalanine or tryptophan. D genes are given only for firm matches. Where a row states a size, it is once, few, many or the class of an expanded clone; other rows omit it.

CDR3aa	CDR3nt	abundance	d_gene	v_gene	j_gene
CASEQSPGSSYNEQFF	TGCGCCAGCGAACAATCCCCAGGAAGCTCCTACAATGAGCAGTTCTTC	.	.	TRBV5-1	TRBJ2-1
CASSLWVATGELFF	TGTGCCAGCAGTTTATGGGTAGCTACCGGGGAGCTGTTTTTT	.	.	TRBV12-3/TRBV12-4	TRBJ2-2
CASSPRRETGELFF	TGTGCCAGCAGTCCACGGCGGGAGACCGGGGAGCTGTTTTTT	.	TRBD2	TRBV2	TRBJ2-2
CSTLGPSGGALETQYF	TGCAGTACACTAGGCCCTAGCGGGGGGGCCTTAGAGACCCAGTACTTC	.	TRBD2	TRBV20-1	TRBJ2-5
CASSSTPLNTGELFF	TGTGCCAGCAGCTCAACCCCACTGAACACCGGGGAGCTGTTTTTT	.	.	TRBV7-2	TRBJ2-2
CASSQRQPDYEQYF	TGTGCCAGCAGTCAGAGACAGCCCGACTACGAGCAGTACTTC	few	.	TRBV7-9	TRBJ2-7
CASSLNREDRVYGYTF	TGTGCCAGCAGCTTAAATCGGGAGGACAGGGTCTATGGCTACACCTTC	.	TRBD1	TRBV7-9	TRBJ1-2
CASSSSARTTYNEQFF	TGTGCCAGCAGCTCGTCTGCCAGGACCACATACAATGAGCAGTTCTTC	.	.	TRBV7-2	TRBJ2-1
CASTVGRNYGYTF	TGTGCCAGCACCGTCGGACGGAACTATGGCTACACCTTC	.	.	TRBV7-9	TRBJ1-2
CASSPQLDTTTGYTF	TGTGCCAGCAGCCCACAGCTGGACACAACAACTGGCTACACCTTC	.	.	TRBV14	TRBJ1-2
CASSPTGTGIYTDTQYF	TGTGCCAGCTCACCAACGGGCACGGGAATCTACACAGATACGCAGTATTTT	.	.	TRBV18	TRBJ2-3
CASRQERNTEAFF	TGTGCCAGCAGACAGGAACGGAACACTGAAGCTTTCTTT	.	.	TRBV2	TRBJ1-1
CASSGRGSEAFF	TGTGCCAGCAGTGGGAGGGGCTCTGAAGCTTTCTTT	.	.	TRBV12-3/TRBV12-4	TRBJ1-1
CASSGDFEGSDSPLHF	TGTGCCAGCTCCGGTGATTTCGAAGGCTCGGATTCACCCCTCCACTTT	.	.	TRBV13	TRBJ1-6
CASSPSLSGWNGLFF	TGTGCCAGCAGCCCATCGCTTTCCGGGTGGAATGGACTGTTTTTT	.	.	TRBV11-1	TRBJ1-4
CASIPPGNTEAFF	TGTGCCAGCATCCCCCCGGGCAACACTGAAGCTTTCTTT	.	.	TRBV6-1	TRBJ1-1
CASSSNRVTEAFF	TGTGCCAGCAGTTCAAACAGGGTTACTGAAGCTTTCTTT	.	.	TRBV12-3/TRBV12-4	TRBJ1-1
CASSVPSRPGETQYF	TGTGCCAGCAGTGTTCCCTCTCGCCCAGGAGAGACCCAGTACTTC	few	.	TRBV6-1	TRBJ2-5
CASSRQGGGSYNEQFF	TGCGCCAGCAGTCGCCAGGGGGGAGGTTCCTACAATGAGCAGTTCTTC	.	.	TRBV4-1	TRBJ2-1
CASGLAGAAGPRYGYTF	TGTGCTAGCGGCTTAGCTGGAGCAGCAGGTCCGAGATATGGCTACACCTTC	.	.	TRBV7-7	TRBJ1-2
CASSSRVGSNQPQHF	TGTGCCAGCAGCTCAAGGGTGGGTAGCAATCAGCCCCAGCATTTT	.	.	TRBV5-5	TRBJ1-5
CASSLTTNSPLHF	TGTGCCAGCAGCTTAACGACGAATTCACCCCTCCACTTT	.	.	TRBV7-8	TRBJ1-6
CSVEGAAEYF	TGCAGCGTTGAAGGGGCTGCCGAGTACTTC	.	.	TRBV29-1	TRBJ2-5
CASSPSLGTIGDSNEKLFF	TGTGCCAGCAGCCCTAGTTTGGGGACCATAGGGGATTCTAATGAAAAACTGTTTTTT	.	.	TRBV7-9	TRBJ1-4
CASSERLAGSTDTQYF	TGTGCCAGCAGCGAACGACTAGCGGGGAGCACAGATACGCAGTATTTT	few	TRBD2	TRBV7-2	TRBJ2-3
CASSQDTGRTETQYF	TGCGCCAGTAGCCAAGATACAGGACGAACAGAGACCCAGTACTTC	.	.	TRBV4-3	TRBJ2-5
CASSRSGDYEQYF	TGTGCCAGCAGCCGCTCTGGGGACTACGAGCAGTACTTC	.	.	TRBV7-9	TRBJ2-7
CASSLGGSSPTYNEQFF	TGCGCCAGCAGCTTGGGAGGGTCCTCCCCAACATACAATGAGCAGTTCTTC	.	.	TRBV5-1	TRBJ2-1
CASSRTGAGEKLFF	TGTGCCAGCAGCCGGACAGGGGCGGGGGAAAAACTGTTTTTT	.	TRBD1	TRBV12-3/TRBV12-4	TRBJ1-4
CASSEGSGGYNYSYTF	TGTGCCAGCAGTGAAGGGTCGGGCGGATATAACTATAGCTACACCTTC	.	.	TRBV2	TRBJ1-2
CASSTGQGLLETQYF	TGCGCCAGCAGCACCGGACAGGGACTCTTAGAGACCCAGTACTTC	.	TRBD1	TRBV5-1	TRBJ2-5
CASTTGGRFTEAFF	TGCGCCAGCACCACGGGAGGGCGTTTCACTGAAGCTTTCTTT	once	.	TRBV4-1	TRBJ1-1
CASSRAGETEAFF	TGTGCCAGCAGCCGGGCTGGAGAAACTGAAGCTTTCTTT	few	.	TRBV7-9	TRBJ1-1
CASSGQGRFNQPQHF	TGTGCCAGCAGCGGACAGGGAAGGTTCAATCAGCCCCAGCATTTT	few	TRBD1	TRBV6-1	TRBJ1-5
CASSPLTQHTPQGEQYF	TGTGCCAGCAGCCCGTTAACCCAACACACCCCACAAGGGGAGCAGTACTTC	many	.	TRBV13	TRBJ2-7
CAISGAATQETQYF	TGTGCCATCAGTGGGGCAGCTACCCAAGAGACCCAGTACTTC	.	.	TRBV10-3	TRBJ2-5
CASSQDAGNYEQFF	TGCGCCAGCAGCCAAGATGCAGGGAATTACGAGCAGTTCTTC	.	.	TRBV4-3	TRBJ2-1